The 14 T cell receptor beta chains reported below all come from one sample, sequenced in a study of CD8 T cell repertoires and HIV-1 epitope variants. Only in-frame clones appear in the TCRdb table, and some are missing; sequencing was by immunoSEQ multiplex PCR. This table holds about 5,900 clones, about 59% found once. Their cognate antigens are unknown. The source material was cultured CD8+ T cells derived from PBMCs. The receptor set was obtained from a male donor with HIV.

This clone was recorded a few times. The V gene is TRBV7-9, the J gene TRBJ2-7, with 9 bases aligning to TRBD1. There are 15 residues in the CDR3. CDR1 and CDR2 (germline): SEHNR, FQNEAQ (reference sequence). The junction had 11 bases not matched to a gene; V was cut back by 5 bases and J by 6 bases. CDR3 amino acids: CASSQGTGRGREQYF. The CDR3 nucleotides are TGTGCCAGCAGCCAGGGGACAGGGAGAGGTCGCGAGCAGTACTTC.

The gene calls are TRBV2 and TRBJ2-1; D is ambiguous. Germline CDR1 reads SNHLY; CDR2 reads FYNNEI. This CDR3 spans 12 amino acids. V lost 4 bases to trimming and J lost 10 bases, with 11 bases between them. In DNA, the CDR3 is TGTGCCAGCAGTGGGTTGGTTTCAGAGCAGTTCTTC. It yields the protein CASSGLVSEQFF.

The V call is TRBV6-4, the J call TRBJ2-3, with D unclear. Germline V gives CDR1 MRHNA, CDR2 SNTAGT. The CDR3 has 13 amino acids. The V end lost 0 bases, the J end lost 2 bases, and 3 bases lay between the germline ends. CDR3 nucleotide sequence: TGTGCCAGCAGTGACTCGGACACAGATACGCAGTATTTT. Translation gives CASSDSDTDTQYF.

The CDR3 DNA follows: TGCAGCGTTGAGATCGACGGGACAGGGTCCTACGAGCAGTACTTC. This gives the protein CSVEIDGTGSYEQYF. V is TRBV29-1 and J is TRBJ2-7; 9 nucleotides agree with TRBD1. J was trimmed by 1 base and V by 3 bases; bases with no gene match: 7. From germline, CDR1 is SQVTM and CDR2 ANQGSEA. This CDR3 has 15 residues.

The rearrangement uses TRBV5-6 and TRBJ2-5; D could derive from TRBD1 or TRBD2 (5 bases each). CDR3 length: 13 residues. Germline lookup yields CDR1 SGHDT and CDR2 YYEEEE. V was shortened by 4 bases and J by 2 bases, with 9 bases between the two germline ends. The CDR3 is CASSLGAQETQYF. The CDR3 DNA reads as TGTGCCAGCAGCCTCGGGGCGCAAGAGACCCAGTACTTC.

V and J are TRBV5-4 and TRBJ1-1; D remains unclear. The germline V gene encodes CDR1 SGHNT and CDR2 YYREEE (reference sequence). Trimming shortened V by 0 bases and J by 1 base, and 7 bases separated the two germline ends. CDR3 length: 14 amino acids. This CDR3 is CASSLDSGNTEAFF. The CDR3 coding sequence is TGTGCCAGCAGCTTGGACAGCGGGAACACTGAAGCTTTCTTT.

The CDR3 nucleotides read TGCGCCAGCAGCTTGGCCACAGGGTCAGGGGGCTACACCTTC. This gives the protein CASSLATGSGGYTF. The chain carries TRBV5-1 and TRBJ1-2, with D perhaps TRBD1 (6 bases). The CDR3 runs 14 residues. Trimming took off 0 bases at V and 8 bases at J, with 14 bases between the two ends. Germline lookup yields CDR1 SGHRS and CDR2 YFSETQ. The whole variable domain, filled in from reference TRBV5-1 and TRBJ1-2, reads KAGVTQTPRYLIKTRGQQVTLSCSPISGHRSVSWYQQTPGQGLQFLFEYFSETQRNKGNFPGRFSGRQFSNSRSEMNVSTLELGDSALYLCASSLATGSGGYTFGSGTRLTVV.

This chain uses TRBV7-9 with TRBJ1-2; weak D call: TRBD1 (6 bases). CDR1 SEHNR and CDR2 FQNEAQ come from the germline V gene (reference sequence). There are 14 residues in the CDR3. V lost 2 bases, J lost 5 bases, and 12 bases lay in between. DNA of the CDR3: TGTGCCAGCAGCTTACAGGGGCAGAATTATGGCTACACCTTC. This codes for CASSLQGQNYGYTF.

The CDR3 sequence is CASSPGTENQPQHF. The CDR3 coding sequence is TGTGCCAGTAGCCCGGGGACCGAGAATCAGCCCCAGCATTTT. The chain joins TRBV19 to TRBJ1-5; TRBD1 might be the D (5 bases). Germline CDR1 is LNHDA and CDR2 is SQIVND (reference sequence). CDR3 length: 14 residues. V was trimmed by 6 bases and J by 4 bases, leaving 13 bases between them.

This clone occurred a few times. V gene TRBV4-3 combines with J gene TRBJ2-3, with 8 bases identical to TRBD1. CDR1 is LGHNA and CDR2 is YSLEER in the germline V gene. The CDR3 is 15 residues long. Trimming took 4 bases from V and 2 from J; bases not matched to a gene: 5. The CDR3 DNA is TGCGCCAGCAGCCTCCGGACAGGGATCACAGATACGCAGTATTTT. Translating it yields CASSLRTGITDTQYF.

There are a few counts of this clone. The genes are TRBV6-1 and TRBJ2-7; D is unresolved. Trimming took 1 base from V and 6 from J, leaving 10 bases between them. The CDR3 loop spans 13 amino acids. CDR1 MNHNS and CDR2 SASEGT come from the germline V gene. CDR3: CASSEVAWGEQYF. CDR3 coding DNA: TGTGCCAGCAGTGAAGTCGCATGGGGCGAGCAGTACTTC.

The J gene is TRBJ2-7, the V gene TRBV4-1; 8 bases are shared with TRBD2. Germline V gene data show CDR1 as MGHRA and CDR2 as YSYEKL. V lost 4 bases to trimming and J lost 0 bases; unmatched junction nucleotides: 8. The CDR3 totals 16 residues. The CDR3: CASSPGPAGVSYEQYF. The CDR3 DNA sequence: TGCGCCAGCAGCCCTGGGCCAGCGGGGGTCTCCTACGAGCAGTACTTC.

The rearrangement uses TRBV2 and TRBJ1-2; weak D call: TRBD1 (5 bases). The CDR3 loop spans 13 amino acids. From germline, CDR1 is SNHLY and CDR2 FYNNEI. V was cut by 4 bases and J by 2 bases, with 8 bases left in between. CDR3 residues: CASSAEGNYGYTF. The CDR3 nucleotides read TGTGCCAGCAGTGCAGAGGGGAACTATGGCTACACCTTC. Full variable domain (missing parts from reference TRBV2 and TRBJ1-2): EPEVTQTPSHQVTQMGQEVILRCVPISNHLYFYWYRQILGQKVEFLVSFYNNEISEKSEIFDDQFSVERPDGSNFTLKIRSTKLEDSAMYFCASSAEGNYGYTFGSGTRLTVV.

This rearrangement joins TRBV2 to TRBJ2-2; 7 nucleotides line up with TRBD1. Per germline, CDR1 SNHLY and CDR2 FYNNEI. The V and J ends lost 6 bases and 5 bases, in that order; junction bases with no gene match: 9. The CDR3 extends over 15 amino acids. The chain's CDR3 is CASSQTGTETGELFF. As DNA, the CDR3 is TGTGCCAGCAGCCAAACCGGGACAGAGACCGGGGAGCTGTTTTTT.